Described below is a single TCR beta chain sequence and its context. The target antigen is unknown. Data came from immunoSEQ multiplex PCR; TCRdb stores just in-frame clones and leaves some out. The data contain some 200,000 clones, 88% of them singletons. It was second doses at about 4 or about 12 weeks that were pooled. This sample is part of a study of T cell responses to AZD1222 COVID-19 vaccine. The CDR3 sequence is 14 residues long. V gave up 3 bases and J gave up 1 base, with 10 bases separating them. Germline values: CDR1 LNHDA, CDR2 SQIVND (reference sequence). Overall study findings and caveats: Clonal diversity was possibly underestimated; the donors were predominantly white British and more often female.

This clonotype was sampled from an adult who received the AZD1222 COVID-19 vaccine. The sample consisted of peripheral blood, taken 28 days after the second AZD1222 dose. The chain has TRBV19 and TRBJ2-7, with D possibly TRBD1 on 5 matching bases. The CDR3 region is CASSMGQFSYEQYF. The CDR3 bases are TGTGCCAGTAGTATGGGGCAGTTTTCCTACGAGCAGTACTTC.